These 5 T cell receptor beta chains were all obtained from the same sample, sequenced in a study of control samples from healthy donors and cancer patients. The protocol was immunoSEQ multiplex PCR, while the TCRdb copy is restricted to in-frame clones and leaves out a portion. The profile covers over 100,000 clones, with roughly 91% appearing a single time and around 17% taken by the ten largest. Material: blood. The origin of the receptors is a woman in her fifties or sixties in good health.

CDR3 protein: CASSGISTGELFF. The CDR3 DNA reads as TGCGCCAGCAGCGGAATCAGCACCGGGGAGCTGTTTTTT. The chain has TRBV5-1 and TRBJ2-2; the D is unclear. This CDR3 comprises 13 residues. Looked up from germline, CDR1 is SGHRS and CDR2 is YFSETQ. V lost 4 bases to trimming and J lost 4 bases, with 8 bases between them.

The rearrangement joins TRBV4-1 to TRBJ2-1, with D perhaps being TRBD1 or TRBD2 (5 bases each). CDR1 is MGHRA and CDR2 is YSYEKL in the germline V gene. V was trimmed by 4 bases and J by 9 bases, leaving 13 bases between them. This CDR3 has 13 residues. The CDR3 is CASSLIRDGEQFF. DNA of the CDR3: TGCGCCAGCAGCCTTATCAGGGACGGTGAGCAGTTCTTC.

The chain links TRBV7-2 to TRBJ2-2; possibly TRBD1 for D (5 bases). Per the germline V gene, CDR1 is SGHTA and CDR2 is FQGNSA. The CDR3 length is 16 residues. Trimming removed 5 bases from V and 0 bases from J, with 13 bases in between. The CDR3 nucleotides are TGTGCCAGCAGCCACACCGGACAAACGAACACCGGGGAGCTGTTTTTT. Its translation: CASSHTGQTNTGELFF.

This clone was picked up a small number of times. This sequence joins TRBV12-3 or TRBV12-4 and TRBJ1-1; 8 bases are a match to TRBD1. The CDR3 contains 13 residues. V shed 5 bases, J shed 4 bases, and the junction held 3 bases outside the gene matches. CDR3 protein: CASSPTGVTEAFF. The DNA for the CDR3 is TGTGCCAGCAGTCCGACAGGGGTCACTGAAGCTTTCTTT.

This chain connects TRBV4-2 to TRBJ2-7, with D possibly being TRBD1 or TRBD2 (5 bases each). Trimming pared 0 bases from V and 2 bases from J, leaving 11 bases between. There are 15 residues in the CDR3. Looked up from germline, CDR1 is LGHNA and CDR2 is YNFKEQ. CDR3 region: CASSQDGPGPYEQYF. The CDR3 nucleotides are TGTGCCAGCAGCCAAGACGGGCCGGGGCCCTACGAGCAGTACTTC.